Reported below is one T cell receptor beta chain. This clone was found once. The antigen it recognizes is unknown. There are no base qualities to consult, and no much larger clone falls within one base. The sample comes from a study of CD8+ T cells in alopecia areata listed by TCRdb under 2018. At the level of the whole study: The treated patients, all with moderate-to-severe alopecia areata, were enrolled in an open-label pilot trial of oral tofacitinib given at 5 to 10 mg twice daily. Tofacitinib was given for 6 to 18 months, followed by 6 months of follow-up off drug to assess delayed response and recurrence. The SALT score, which quantifies the percentage of affected scalp surface area, was used to measure disease severity in treated patients. High-throughput TCRbeta sequencing was used to examine T cell clonal expansion in alopecia areata in both the C3H/HeJ mouse model and human patients. In humans, TCRbeta sequencing was performed on scalp tissue and on sorted CD4+ and CD8+ peripheral blood T cells from healthy controls and from patients with patchy or totalis/universalis alopecia areata. Biopsies were taken from tofacitinib-treated patients at baseline and again at 4 and 24 weeks into treatment, and several of those patients also had a later scalp biopsy. Scalp clonality was compared among normal scalp (n=4), patchy alopecia areata scalp (n=8), and alopecia totalis/universalis scalp (n=8). RNA came from the PAXgene miRNA kit for fixed scalp, the miRNeasy kit for PBMCs, and the RNeasy kit for mouse skin. immunoSEQ multiplex PCR using 35 Vbeta forward primers and 13 Jbeta reverse primers was used to amplify TCRbeta CDR3 regions.

In the paper's terms, the time point label means: 20 to 30 weeks on oral tofacitinib. The treatment or condition label on this specimen signifies: oral pan-JAK inhibitor, 5-10 mg twice daily. Lesional scalp punch biopsies and peripheral blood were collected from alopecia areata patients. After PBMCs were isolated by density centrifugation and stained for CD3, CD4 and CD8, a FACSAria was used to sort CD4+ and CD8+ T cells. The library was obtained by the immunoSEQ multiplex PCR assay. RNA was extracted from all samples and reverse transcribed into cDNA, which served as template for TCR sequencing. First-strand cDNA was synthesized using SuperScript III with a 2:1 mix of oligo-dT and random hexamers. A synthetic immune receptor repertoire was used to assess amplification bias, and residual bias was removed computationally. Turning to the authors' computational methods: Raw reads were preprocessed to remove errors, and CDR3 was defined by IMGT conventions from the conserved cysteine to phenylalanine. Clonality was computed by normalizing Shannon entropy by log2 of the number of productive unique TCRs and subtracting the result from 1. Scalp TCRbeta sequences were cross-referenced with sorted blood CD4 and CD8 repertoires so that the CD4 or CD8 identity of scalp clones could be inferred. The source is immuneACCESS, and TCRdb retained only in-frame sequences with V and J called. Part of the clones is not carried over; for the studies checked, unresolved V genes explain less than half of this, and the remainder is unexplained. The V and J calls and clone size come from that table; D and trimming were worked out from the DNA. The sample includes about 100,000 clones, with about 40% observed a single time. About 17% of the sample comes from the top ten.

CDR1 and CDR2 are read off the germline V gene as SGHVS and FQNEAQ. At the junction V is shortened by 4 bases and J by 2 bases, with 10 bases in between. The CDR3 sequence holds 14 residues, the cysteine and phenylalanine included. Just CDR3 DNA is preserved here, 42 bases in frame from base 1. The paper as a whole reports these results and caveats: Because the treated cohort was small and had just a single nonresponder, larger studies are needed to establish links between baseline CD8+ expansion and response. Resident alphabeta T cells in normal human skin are also sequenced, complicating scalp TCR repertoire analysis, unlike mouse skin dominated by gammadelta T cells. TCR sequences shared between patients were less clear than in mice, possibly partly because of HLA diversity in the patient population. Compared with normal scalp, lesional scalp had higher clonality and more expanded CD8+ clones, particularly in alopecia totalis/universalis, a pattern that suggests antigenic drive. Scalp clonality and the number of expanded CD8+ clones among the top 100 scalp clones were significantly decreased by tofacitinib. During tofacitinib treatment, many expanded lesional clones remained in scalp and blood, and this persistence may partly explain relapse after treatment is stopped.

Rearrangement joined TRBV7-8 to TRBJ2-3, with TRBD2 tentatively as D gene (6 bases match). The source material was CD8+ T cells sorted from blood, sampled at week 24, from a patient treated with tofacitinib. The clonotype comes from a human donor with alopecia areata. The nucleotide sequence is TGTGCCAGCAGCTCAGAGGACTACACAGATACGCAGTATTTT. It translates to CASSSEDYTDTQYF.